This T cell receptor beta chain appears in the sequencing data of a study of cytomegalovirus exposure and HLA in healthy donors. Study-level findings and limits: Rare TCR sequences dominated, though some public TCRs recurred in many donors. One variant, a missense change in DCLRE1C, was linked in a later analysis to TCR beta V- and J-gene trimming. TCR association rates varied by HLA locus in a later analysis, with DRB1 highest and HLA-C lowest.

The V end was cut by 4 bases, the J end by 0 bases, with 14 bases between. This CDR3 contains 16 residues. Germline lookup yields CDR1 SGHDT and CDR2 YYEEEE. Vbeta (60) and Jbeta (13) primers were used in the PCR. Here immunoSEQ multiplex PCR was the method, and the copy in TCRdb shows in-frame clones only, minus some. The sample has under 130,000 clones; over 9.5% are singletons. This clone was counted between two and nine times. The antigen is not known. The donors gave bone marrow, and they were healthy. The material sequenced was PBMCs. The V and J genes are TRBV5-6 and TRBJ2-4; tentative D call: TRBD2 (5 bases). This clonotype originated in a man aged 35 to 55 in good health and CMV-seropositive. The CDR3 loop is CASSPRTPTAKNIQYF. The CDR3 DNA sequence: TGTGCCAGCAGCCCTAGGACTCCTACAGCCAAAAACATTCAGTACTTC.